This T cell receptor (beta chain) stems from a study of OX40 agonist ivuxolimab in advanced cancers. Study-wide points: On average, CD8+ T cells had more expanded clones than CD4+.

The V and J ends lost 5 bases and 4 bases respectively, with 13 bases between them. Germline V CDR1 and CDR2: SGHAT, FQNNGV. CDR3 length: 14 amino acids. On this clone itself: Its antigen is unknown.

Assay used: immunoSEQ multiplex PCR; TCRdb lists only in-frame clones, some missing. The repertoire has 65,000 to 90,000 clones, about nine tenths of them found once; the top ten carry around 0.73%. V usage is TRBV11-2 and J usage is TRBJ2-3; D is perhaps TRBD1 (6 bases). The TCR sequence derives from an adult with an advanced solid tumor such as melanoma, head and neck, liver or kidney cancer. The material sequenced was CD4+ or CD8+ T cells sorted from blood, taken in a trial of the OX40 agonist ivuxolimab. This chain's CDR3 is CASSPYTGPDTQYF. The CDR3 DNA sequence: TGTGCCAGCAGCCCTTACACAGGGCCAGATACGCAGTATTTT. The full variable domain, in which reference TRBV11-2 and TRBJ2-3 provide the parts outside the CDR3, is EAGVAQSPRYKIIEKRQSVAFWCNPISGHATLYWYQQILGQGPKLLIQFQNNGVVDDSQLPKDRFSAERLKGVDSTLKIQPAKLEDSAVYLCASSPYTGPDTQYFGPGTRLTVL.